This entry lists 29 T cell receptor beta chains sequenced from one sample in a study of T-cell reconstitution after alpha-beta-depleted transplantation in children. TCRbeta library preparation incorporated unique molecular identifiers. Using its own MiXCR run on the PCR reads, TCRdb lists one record per CDR3 protein. The sample consists of about 100,000 distinct CDR3 sequences, approximately 6.9% of them appearing once. Sequencing was performed on PBMCs, mostly from graft donor cells, taken 360 days after TCRalphabeta/CD19-depleted stem cell transplant. These receptors originate from a male patient aged 2-9 years who had a stem cell transplant for acute lymphoblastic leukemia, so the T cells may come from the graft donor.

This clonotype has more than one count but fewer than ten. The V gene is TRBV28, the J gene TRBJ2-5, with 8 bases that match TRBD2. Germline CDR1 MDHEN, CDR2 SYDVKM. V lost 5 bases and J lost 5; bases outside the gene matches: 16. The CDR3 covers 17 residues. In nucleotides, the CDR3 is TGTGCCAGCAGTCCGAACCGCGAGCGGGGGCACTGGGAGACCCAGTACTTC. It specifies CASSPNRERGHWETQYF.

This clonotype was counted a few times. The chain employs TRBV14 and TRBJ2-2; no clear D. The CDR3 is 14 residues long. V was cut by 4 bases and J by 5 bases, with 11 bases left in between. Per the germline V gene, CDR1 is SGHDN and CDR2 is FVKESK. CDR3 amino acids: CASSRNLRTGELFF. The CDR3 DNA reads as TGTGCCAGCAGCCGTAATCTTAGGACCGGGGAGCTGTTTTTT.

This clonotype occurred a few times. The CDR3 protein is CASSVGQAPYNEQFF. Here the CDR3 DNA reads TGTGCCAGCAGCGTGGGGCAGGCACCCTACAATGAGCAGTTCTTC. The gene calls are TRBV9 and TRBJ2-1, with D perhaps matching TRBD1 (5 bases). From germline, CDR1 is SGDLS and CDR2 YYNGEE. This CDR3 is 15 amino acids long. V shed 2 bases and J shed 2 bases, with 11 bases lying between them.

Ten or more counts support this clonotype. The rearrangement uses TRBV5-5 and TRBJ2-5; D call uncertain. From germline, CDR1 is SGHKS and CDR2 YYEKEE (reference sequence). CDR3 length: 12 residues. V was cut by 0 bases and J by 3 bases, with 3 bases left in between. The CDR3 region is CASSLGEETQYF. In DNA form, the CDR3 reads TGTGCCAGCAGCTTGGGAGAAGAGACCCAGTACTTC.

This clonotype was detected ten times or more. The chain carries TRBV7-8 and TRBJ2-5; 11 nucleotides line up with TRBD2. V trimming: 1 base; J trimming: 4 bases; junction bases outside the gene matches: 5. The CDR3 is 16 amino acids. Germline V gene sequence: CDR1 SGHVS, CDR2 FQNEAQ. Written as DNA, the CDR3 is TGTGCCAGCAGCTTAGAATTAGCGGGAGGGAGAGAGACCCAGTACTTC. Translated, it gives CASSLELAGGRETQYF.

This clonotype turned up a few times. V gene TRBV14 combines with J gene TRBJ2-7; 7 nucleotides match TRBD1. This CDR3 contains 14 residues. V was pared by 8 bases and J by 0 bases, with 7 bases of the junction left unmatched. The germline CDR1 and CDR2 sequences are SGHDN and FVKESK. Written as DNA, the CDR3 is TGTGCCAGCCAAGGGGGCAGTAGCTCCTACGAGCAGTACTTC. It specifies CASQGGSSSYEQYF.

This clonotype came up many times. The V call is TRBV12-3 or TRBV12-4, the J call TRBJ2-1; possibly TRBD2 for D (6 bases). The CDR3 is 17 residues long. Trimming stripped 0 bases from V and 0 bases from J, with 12 bases between. The CDR3 DNA is TGTGCCAGCAGTTTAGCGGACTATCGGAGCTCCTACAATGAGCAGTTCTTC. This encodes CASSLADYRSSYNEQFF.

This clonotype was seen a few times. This sequence joins TRBV7-8 and TRBJ2-2, with a weak D call TRBD2 (6 bases). V lost 3 bases and J lost 4, with 12 bases in between. Germline CDR1 reads SGHVS; CDR2 reads FQNEAQ. The CDR3 totals 15 residues. The chain's CDR3 is CASSFPGLPTGELFF. As DNA, the CDR3 is TGTGCCAGCAGCTTCCCGGGACTTCCCACCGGGGAGCTGTTTTTT.

This clonotype was recorded many times. V usage is TRBV2 and J usage is TRBJ1-2; D gene uncertain. Trimming removed 10 bases at V and 2 bases at J, with 14 bases between. Germline CDR1 reads SNHLY; CDR2 reads FYNNEI. The CDR3 has 13 residues. The DNA of the CDR3 is TGTGCCACCCCTCCTGTGGGAAACTATGGCTACACCTTC. Protein product: CATPPVGNYGYTF.

The sample holds many counts of this clonotype. The chain recombines TRBV6-6 with TRBJ2-7; D is undetermined. Germline CDR1 and CDR2: MNHNY and SVGAGI (reference sequence). The CDR3 consists of 12 residues. The ends were cut back, 7 bases at V and 0 bases at J, with 7 bases in the middle. CDR3 coding DNA: TGTGCCAGCACAGTCAACTCCTACGAGCAGTACTTC. Encoded protein: CASTVNSYEQYF.

V gene TRBV4-3 combines with J gene TRBJ1-2, with a possible D match to TRBD1 (5 bases). This CDR3 is built from 17 residues. The germline V gene has CDR1 LGHNA and CDR2 YSLEER. V was trimmed by 1 base and J by 0 bases, leaving 15 bases between them. The CDR3 loop reads CASSQGGRALSNYGYTF. DNA for the CDR3: TGCGCCAGCAGCCAAGGGGGCAGGGCCCTCTCTAACTATGGCTACACCTTC.

V gene TRBV4-3 combines with J gene TRBJ1-1, with D perhaps TRBD1 (6 bases). The germline V gene encodes CDR1 LGHNA and CDR2 YSLEER. Trimming shortened V by 7 bases and J by 9 bases, and 12 bases separated the two germline ends. The CDR3 contains 11 residues. CDR3 nucleotide sequence: TGCGCCAGCACCCTTGGGGGGCAAGCTTTCTTT. Translated: CASTLGGQAFF.

The V and J genes are TRBV5-1 and TRBJ2-3; 14 bases agree with TRBD2. Germline V gene sequence: CDR1 SGHRS, CDR2 YFSETQ. After removal of 3 bases from V and 10 bases from J, the junction contained 4 bases not matched to a gene. The length of the CDR3 is 14 residues. CDR3 region: CASSSTSGGGSQYF. Written as DNA, the CDR3 is TGCGCCAGCAGCTCGACTAGCGGGGGGGGATCGCAGTATTTT.

The V call is TRBV7-6, the J call TRBJ2-2, with D perhaps given as TRBD1 or TRBD2 (5 bases each). The CDR3 is 14 residues long. CDR1 and CDR2 from the germline V gene are SGHVS and FNYEAQ. Trimming took 7 bases from V and 6 from J, leaving 15 bases between them. CDR3: CASTPGGVAGELFF. DNA for the CDR3: TGTGCCAGCACCCCTGGGGGTGTCGCCGGGGAGCTGTTTTTT.

The CDR3 spells CASSRTGTIFYEQYF. DNA of the CDR3: TGTGCCAGCAGCCGGACAGGGACCATATTCTACGAGCAGTACTTC. The chain combines TRBV7-8 with TRBJ2-7; 8 bases are a match to TRBD1. CDR1 and CDR2 from the germline V gene are SGHVS and FQNEAQ. The junction had 9 bases not matched to a gene; V was cut back by 5 bases and J by 3 bases. The CDR3 covers 15 residues.

This clonotype was picked up many times. This rearrangement joins TRBV27 to TRBJ2-1; 8 bases agree with TRBD2. The V gene's germline CDR1 is MNHEY and CDR2 SMNVEV (reference sequence). The CDR3 sequence is 15 residues long. V lost 6 bases and J lost 4; bases outside the gene matches: 8. The CDR3 loop reads CASRTLRGEYNEQFF. The CDR3 DNA is TGTGCCAGCAGGACTTTGCGGGGGGAATACAATGAGCAGTTCTTC.

The chain carries TRBV6-2 or TRBV6-3 and TRBJ2-7, with D perhaps being TRBD1 or TRBD2 (5 bases each). V was trimmed by 6 bases and J by 8 bases, leaving 11 bases between them. CDR1 is MNHEY, CDR2 SVGEGT, per germline. The CDR3 sequence is 11 residues long. CDR3 protein: CASSPGTQQYF. The CDR3 nucleotides read TGTGCCAGCAGCCCCGGGACCCAGCAGTACTTC.

This clonotype came up many times. The chain carries TRBV28 and TRBJ2-2; D is unclear. The CDR3 spans 11 residues. Trimming pared 6 bases from V and 7 bases from J, leaving 6 bases between. Per germline, CDR1 MDHEN and CDR2 SYDVKM. CDR3 protein: CASSVGGELFF. The CDR3 bases are TGTGCCAGCAGCGTGGGCGGGGAGCTGTTTTTT.

This clonotype has a handful of counts. The CDR3 here is CASRSDIQETQYF. CDR3 coding DNA: TGTGCCAGCAGGTCGGACATCCAAGAGACCCAGTACTTC. The chain has TRBV6-2 or TRBV6-3 and TRBJ2-5; the D gene is possibly TRBD1 (5 bases). V lost 6 bases to trimming and J lost 1 base, with 9 bases between them. CDR3 length equals 13 residues. The germline V gene encodes CDR1 MNHEY and CDR2 SVGEGT.

This clonotype was observed a few times. The V gene is TRBV28, the J gene TRBJ2-5, with 7 bases aligning to TRBD2. V was clipped by 5 bases and J by 1 base; unmatched bases: 10. Per the germline V gene, CDR1 is MDHEN and CDR2 is SYDVKM. The CDR3 consists of 16 residues. CDR3 nucleotide sequence: TGTGCCAGCAGTCCCCCGGGTAGCGGGCCCCAAGAGACCCAGTACTTC. This codes for CASSPPGSGPQETQYF.

J is TRBJ2-5 and V is TRBV21-1; the table's TRBD1 call for D was not verified on the DNA. TRBV21-1 is a pseudogene segment. The CDR3 contains 16 residues. In DNA, the CDR3 is TGTGCCAGCAGCAACTGCCAGGACAGGCGACAAGAGACCCAGTACTTC. This encodes CASSNCQDRRQETQYF.

This clonotype was picked up many times. This chain joins TRBV20-1 and TRBJ2-6; no clear D. This CDR3 is built from 13 residues. Germline lookup yields CDR1 DFQATT and CDR2 SNEGSKA (reference sequence). Trimming shortened V by 4 bases and J by 0 bases, and 4 bases separated the two germline ends. The CDR3 DNA reads as TGCAGTGCTATCTCCTCTGGGGCCAACGTCCTGACTTTC. It specifies CSAISSGANVLTF.

This clonotype showed up many times. The rearrangement joins TRBV5-1 to TRBJ2-2; no clear D gene. Trimming took 3 bases from V and 4 from J, leaving 13 bases between them. CDR1 is SGHRS, CDR2 YFSETQ, per germline. The CDR3 extends over 15 amino acids. The CDR3 loop reads CASSSLGGSTGELFF. CDR3 sequence (DNA): TGCGCCAGCAGCTCTCTAGGTGGGTCCACCGGGGAGCTGTTTTTT.

The rearrangement uses TRBV9 and TRBJ2-1; D may be TRBD2 (5 bases). Germline V gives CDR1 SGDLS, CDR2 YYNGEE. V gave up 3 bases and J gave up 10 bases, with 14 bases separating them. The CDR3 length is 13 residues. The CDR3 DNA sequence: TGTGCCAGCAGCGCTCGGAGGCGGCAGGAGCAGTTCTTC. This encodes CASSARRRQEQFF.

The chain combines TRBV4-1 with TRBJ2-1; 9 bases are a match to TRBD1. This CDR3 is built from 15 residues. The J segment lost 5 bases and the V segment lost 3 bases, leaving 5 bases of the junction unmatched. Germline loops: CDR1 MGHRA, CDR2 YSYEKL. As DNA, the CDR3 is TGCGCCAGCAGCCATCCGGGACAGGGAAACAATGAGCAGTTCTTC. Its protein product is CASSHPGQGNNEQFF.

The chain couples TRBV10-3 to TRBJ2-7, with D tentatively TRBD2 (6 bases). Per germline, CDR1 ENHRY and CDR2 SYGVKD. V shed 6 bases and J shed 2 bases, with 17 bases lying between them. The CDR3 is 15 amino acids. CDR3: CAIRTREPGAYEQYF. CDR3 in DNA: TGTGCCATCAGGACGAGGGAACCGGGGGCCTACGAGCAGTACTTC.

This clonotype came up many times. This chain uses TRBV2 with TRBJ2-5; D possibly corresponds to TRBD1 (6 bases). V lost 7 bases to trimming and J lost 5 bases, with 20 bases between them. CDR1 and CDR2 (germline): SNHLY, FYNNEI. The length of the CDR3 is 15 residues. The CDR3 nucleotides are TGTGCCAGCATTGCGACAGGACGAAGTGCTGAGACCCAGTACTTC. Translated: CASIATGRSAETQYF.

This clonotype was recorded at least ten times. The V gene is TRBV28, the J gene TRBJ2-2, with 7 bases lining up with TRBD2. Germline CDR1 MDHEN, CDR2 SYDVKM. This CDR3 has 14 residues. V shed 1 base, J shed 4 bases, and the junction held 0 bases outside the gene matches. DNA for the CDR3: TGTGCCAGCAGTTTATCGGGGGGCACCGGGGAGCTGTTTTTT. This gives the protein CASSLSGGTGELFF. Filled out from reference TRBV28 and TRBJ2-2, the complete variable domain reads DVKVTQSSRYLVKRTGEKVFLECVQDMDHENMFWYRQDPGLGLRLIYFSYDVKMKEKGDIPEGYSVSREKKERFSLILESASTNQTSMYLCASSLSGGTGELFFGEGSRLTVL.

V gene TRBV6-2 or TRBV6-3 combines with J gene TRBJ1-2; D perhaps matches TRBD1 (6 bases). The CDR3 runs to 14 residues. Trimming took 5 bases from V and 8 from J, leaving 18 bases between them. Germline CDR1 MNHEY, CDR2 SVGEGT. CDR3 nucleotide sequence: TGTGCCAGCAGTGTTACGAGGACAGACTTCGGCTACACCTTC. Protein sequence: CASSVTRTDFGYTF.